This TCR beta chain is from a study of cytomegalovirus exposure and HLA in healthy donors. Overall study: About 82 million unique TCRs from HLA-typed donors were held in an early release of data.

The germline V gene encodes CDR1 LNHNV and CDR2 YYDKDF (reference sequence). The CDR3 runs to 15 residues. V lost 3 bases, J lost 3 bases, and 14 bases lay in between. The PCR employed 60 Vbeta primers together with 13 Jbeta primers. Libraries were prepared by immunoSEQ multiplex PCR; TCRdb keeps only in-frame clonotypes and omits some of them. This sample has fewer than 200,000 clones, with around 80% found just once. Sequenced sample: PBMCs. The receptor comes from a girl aged 10 to 17 in good health and CMV-seropositive. V is TRBV15 and J is TRBJ2-5; possibly TRBD1 for D (5 bases). The chain's CDR3 is CATSSLRQKKETQYF. For the CDR3, the DNA is TGTGCCACCAGCAGCCTGAGACAGAAAAAAGAGACCCAGTACTTC.